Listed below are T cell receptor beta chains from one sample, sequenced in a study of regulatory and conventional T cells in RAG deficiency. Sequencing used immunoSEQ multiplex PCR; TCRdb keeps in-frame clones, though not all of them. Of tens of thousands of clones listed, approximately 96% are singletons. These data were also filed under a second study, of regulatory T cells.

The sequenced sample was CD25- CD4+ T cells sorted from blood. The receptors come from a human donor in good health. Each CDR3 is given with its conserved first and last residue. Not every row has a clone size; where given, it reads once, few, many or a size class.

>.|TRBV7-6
CASSLLAGAGNEQFF
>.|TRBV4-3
CASSQVGGNPREQFF
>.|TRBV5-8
CASSHSPPYGYTF
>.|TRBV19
CASSTTAGTGQNYGYTF
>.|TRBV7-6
CASSLNSGQGSPLHF
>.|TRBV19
CASMRPPNYGYTF
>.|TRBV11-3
CASSQGSYEQYF
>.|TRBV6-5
CASSYWTGGETQYF
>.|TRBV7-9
CASSLLAGMDIQYF
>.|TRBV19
CASSRSLETQYF
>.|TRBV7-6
CASSLSASEQYF
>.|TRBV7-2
CASSIPLRGALNTEAFF
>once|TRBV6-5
CASSYEQGNQPQHF
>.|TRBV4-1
CASSQGGLLSSGNTIYF
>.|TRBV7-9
CASRQRTGRTEAFF
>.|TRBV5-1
CASSTNPAGAWSYNSPLHF
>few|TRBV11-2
CASSSIRDTEKLFF
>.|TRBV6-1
CASIQLLTGSTEAFF
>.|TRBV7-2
CVSSLDGLQETQYF
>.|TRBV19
CASSSDRGKNQPQHF
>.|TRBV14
CASSQEEALKNIQYF
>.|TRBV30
CAWSGARPPYEQYF
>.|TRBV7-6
CASARQETQYF
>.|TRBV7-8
CASSSDTSSYEQYF
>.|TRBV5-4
CASRRPGQGADTQYF
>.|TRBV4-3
CASSHRGTGHASNYGYTF
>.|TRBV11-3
CASSLDHVGAENTGELFF
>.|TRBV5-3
CARSLAGGPHGYTF
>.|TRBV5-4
CASSLKGGAYEQYF
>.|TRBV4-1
CASSQVAGVETQYF
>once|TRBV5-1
CASTLIAGGNNEQFF
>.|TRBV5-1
CASRDHSRVTEAFF
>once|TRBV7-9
CASSSTWTNEQFF
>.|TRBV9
CASSVEVSGSRNEQFF
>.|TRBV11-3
CASSLSGGADTQYF
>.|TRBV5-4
CASSLADRDTGELFF
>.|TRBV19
CASSGQGVSPQHF
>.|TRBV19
CASSMDRGVYGYTF
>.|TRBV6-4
CASSDGPKETQYF
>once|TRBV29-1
CSAKLAGETGELFF
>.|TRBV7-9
CASTRTGKNTEAFF
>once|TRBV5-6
CASSFDITNTGELFF
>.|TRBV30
CAWSVAGGAEGYTF
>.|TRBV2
CASRERTGGVLNEQFF
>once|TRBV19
CASRGQINYGYTF
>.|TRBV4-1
CASSQVETSGYNEQFF
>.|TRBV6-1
CASSADSYTEAFF
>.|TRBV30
CAWSGQLNTEAFF
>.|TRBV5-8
CASSLDPGQGMGYTF